This entry lists 32 T cell receptor beta chains sequenced from one sample in a study of regulatory T cells in long-lasting Graves disease. As to time point: newly diagnosed GD, antithyroid drugs for less than 3 months. Extracted RNA from PBMCs served as the source of the TCR library. Sequencing libraries for TCR beta were prepared with iRepertoire HTBI primers and Arm-PCR of CDR3 regions. MiXCR, applied by TCRdb to the multiplex PCR reads, yields one record per CDR3 protein. This sample yields 600,000 to 650,000 distinct CDR3 sequences, of which about 15% are seen a single time; 15% to 20% belongs to the top ten. In addition, the sample was reused for a study of T cells in Graves' hyperthyroidism and ophthalmopathy.

The sequencing here drew on peripheral blood mononuclear cells (PBMCs), taken at new diagnosis, from a patient treated with antithyroid drugs. These receptors originate from a woman in her 30s with Graves disease.

V is TRBV2 and J is TRBJ2-1; D might be TRBD2 (6 bases). The CDR3 is 15 residues long. V was trimmed by 7 bases and J by 2 bases, leaving 15 bases between them. Looked up from germline, CDR1 is SNHLY and CDR2 is FYNNEI. CDR3 nucleotide sequence: TGTGCCAGCACGGGGGAACACCCGACCTACAATGAGCAGTTCTTC. It encodes CASTGEHPTYNEQFF.

Only a few counts were recorded for this clonotype. The V call is TRBV6-1, the J call TRBJ2-7; 9 bases fit TRBD1. The CDR3 loop spans 12 amino acids. Germline loops: CDR1 MNHNS, CDR2 SASEGT. J was trimmed by 9 bases and V by 11 bases; bases with no gene match: 11. The CDR3 DNA reads as TGTGCCTCCCGGACAGGGGATGGGGCGCAGTACTTC. Amino acids: CASRTGDGAQYF.

The V call is TRBV28, the J call TRBJ2-3; 13 positions agree with TRBD2. The CDR3 extends over 17 amino acids. V was pared by 4 bases and J by 2 bases, with 6 bases of the junction left unmatched. The germline CDR1 and CDR2 sequences are MDHEN and SYDVKM. This CDR3 reads CASSSPGTSGVTDTQYF. The CDR3 bases are TGTGCCAGCAGTTCTCCTGGGACTAGCGGGGTCACAGATACGCAGTATTTT.

This clonotype was counted many times. The V call is TRBV12-5, the J call TRBJ2-5, with D possibly being TRBD2 (5 bases). Deletions cut 1 base from V and 4 bases from J, with 7 bases between. The CDR3 is 13 amino acids. Germline values: CDR1 LGHNT, CDR2 FRNRAP. The CDR3 is CASGLGGGETQYF. CDR3 sequence (DNA): TGTGCTAGTGGTTTGGGAGGAGGAGAGACCCAGTACTTC. Full variable domain (remainder filled in from reference TRBV12-5 and TRBJ2-5): DARVTQTPRHKVTEMGQEVTMRCQPILGHNTVFWYRQTMMQGLELLAYFRNRAPLDDSGMPKDRFSAEMPDATLATLKIQPSEPRDSAVYFCASGLGGGETQYFGPGTRLLVL.

This clonotype was detected only a few times. This rearrangement joins TRBV6-2 or TRBV6-3 to TRBJ1-2; the match to TRBD1 covers 8 bases. Germline trimming cut 4 bases from V and 6 bases from J; bases unmatched to any gene: 16. From germline, CDR1 is MNHEY and CDR2 SVGEGT. The CDR3 is 17 residues long. CDR3 sequence reads: CASSCLPSTGERDGYTF. The CDR3 DNA reads TGTGCCAGCAGTTGCCTTCCATCGACAGGGGAAAGGGATGGCTACACCTTC.

This clonotype was seen many times. The chain couples TRBV6-1 to TRBJ1-2; weak D call: TRBD1 (6 bases). Deletions cut 4 bases from V and 8 bases from J, with 14 bases between. CDR1 is MNHNS and CDR2 is SASEGT in the germline V gene. This CDR3 contains 13 residues. The CDR3 spells CASSVEGGYGYTF. CDR3 bases: TGTGCCAGCAGTGTTGAAGGGGGTTACGGCTACACCTTC.

This clonotype was counted only a few times. The chain joins TRBV29-1 to TRBJ2-5, with 7 bases matching TRBD1. CDR1 SQVTM and CDR2 ANQGSEA come from the germline V gene. The V segment lost 6 bases and the J segment 0 bases; nucleotides outside the gene matches: 1. This CDR3 spans 12 amino acids. CDR3 in amino acids: CSVGQDQETQYF. The CDR3 DNA follows: TGCAGCGTCGGACAGGACCAAGAGACCCAGTACTTC.

This clonotype was detected many times. The J gene is TRBJ1-6, the V gene TRBV28; no firm D call. V lost 5 bases, J lost 7 bases, and 9 bases lay in between. This CDR3 spans 13 amino acids. The germline V gene has CDR1 MDHEN and CDR2 SYDVKM. CDR3: CASSPIGNSPLHF. Written as DNA, the CDR3 is TGTGCCAGCAGTCCAATAGGAAATTCACCCCTCCACTTT.

This clonotype was seen a handful of times. The rearrangement links TRBV30 to TRBJ1-5; D is unclear. The CDR3 covers 15 residues. Germline V gene data show CDR1 as GTSNPN and CDR2 as SVGIG (reference sequence). The V end lost 2 bases, the J end lost 0 bases, and 11 bases lay between the germline ends. CDR3 region: CAWSKTDDSNQPQHF. In nucleotides, the CDR3 is TGTGCCTGGAGTAAAACAGACGATAGCAATCAGCCCCAGCATTTT.

CDR3 DNA: TGTGCCAGCAGCGCCACCACAGGTGGGAGAACTGAAGCTTTCTTT. This sequence encodes CASSATTGGRTEAFF. The chain uses TRBV7-3 and TRBJ1-1, with D maybe TRBD1 (5 bases). The CDR3 consists of 15 residues. CDR1 and CDR2 (germline): SGHTA, FQGTGA. Between the trimmed V and J ends, which lost 5 bases and 5 bases, there was a span of 18 bases.

This clonotype was found many times. This rearrangement joins TRBV27 to TRBJ2-1; 10 positions agree with TRBD1. V shed 5 bases and J 8 bases; nucleotides not matched to a gene: 6. Germline-derived CDR1 and CDR2 are MNHEY and SMNVEV (reference sequence). The CDR3 runs 14 residues. In nucleotides, the CDR3 is TGTGCCAGCAGTAACCGGGACAGGGGTTATGAGCAGTTCTTC. It yields the protein CASSNRDRGYEQFF.

This clonotype was detected only a few times. This chain connects TRBV7-9 to TRBJ2-3; weak D call: TRBD1 (5 bases). CDR1 and CDR2 from the germline V gene are SEHNR and FQNEAQ (reference sequence). Trimming removed 3 bases at V and 14 bases at J, with 24 bases between. The CDR3 runs 15 residues. The CDR3 DNA sequence: TGTGCCAGCAGCTTTCGGTCACAGGCCTCAAACCACCCGTATTTT. Translated: CASSFRSQASNHPYF.

This clonotype has more than one count but fewer than ten. V gene TRBV7-9 combines with J gene TRBJ1-2; TRBD1 might be the D (6 bases). Germline CDR1 is SEHNR and CDR2 is FQNEAQ (reference sequence). This CDR3 is built from 13 residues. V shed 5 bases and J shed 5 bases, with 12 bases lying between them. The CDR3 spells CASSPGAAYGYTF. The CDR3 nucleotides are TGTGCCAGCAGCCCAGGGGCCGCATATGGCTACACCTTC. The whole variable domain, filled in from reference TRBV7-9 and TRBJ1-2, reads DTGVSQNPRHKITKRGQNVTFRCDPISEHNRLYWYRQTLGQGPEFLTYFQNEAQLEKSRLLSDRFSAERPKGSFSTLEIQRTEQGDSAMYLCASSPGAAYGYTFGSGTRLTVV.

The V call is TRBV6-2 or TRBV6-3, the J call TRBJ2-1; 14 nucleotides agree with TRBD2. Unmatched junction bases numbered 6, after V lost 7 bases and J lost 1 base. CDR1 is MNHEY, CDR2 SVGEGT, per germline. The length of the CDR3 is 17 residues. CDR3 amino acids: CASTKGTSGRSYNEQFF. CDR3 sequence (DNA): TGTGCCAGCACCAAAGGGACTAGCGGGAGATCCTACAATGAGCAGTTCTTC.

Many counts were recorded for this clonotype. Written as DNA, the CDR3 is TGTGCCAGCAGCTACTCCGGGACAGGGGAGGCTGAAGCTTTCTTT. Translation: CASSYSGTGEAEAFF. The J gene is TRBJ1-1, the V gene TRBV11-2, with TRBD1 identical over 10 bases. V lost 4 bases to trimming and J lost 6 bases; unmatched junction nucleotides: 8. The CDR3 covers 15 residues. Germline V gene lookup returns CDR1 SGHAT and CDR2 FQNNGV.

This clonotype was seen more than once but under ten times. This could be a read error, since a much larger clone is one nucleotide away. The chain couples TRBV28 to TRBJ2-5; D is possibly TRBD2 (5 bases). CDR3 length equals 14 residues. Germline assignment: CDR1 MDHEN and CDR2 SYDVKM. The CDR3 loop is CASSSPRGSEIQYF. CDR3 sequence (DNA): TGTGCCAGCAGTTCGCCCCGAGGGTCAGAGATCCAGTACTTC. The full variable domain, in which reference TRBV28 and TRBJ2-5 provide the parts outside the CDR3, is DVKVTQSSRYLVKRTGEKVFLECVQDMDHENMFWYRQDPGLGLRLIYFSYDVKMKEKGDIPEGYSVSREKKERFSLILESASTNQTSMYLCASSSPRGSEIQYFGPGTRLLVL.

This clonotype showed up just a few times. This sequence joins TRBV5-6 and TRBJ1-4; D not certain. Trimming took off 5 bases at V and 7 bases at J, with 3 bases between the two ends. Per germline, CDR1 SGHDT and CDR2 YYEEEE. The CDR3 is made up of 10 amino acids. The CDR3, as DNA: TGTGCCAGCAGGGTTGAAAAACTGTTTTTT. Its translation: CASRVEKLFF. Full variable domain (remainder filled in from reference TRBV5-6 and TRBJ1-4): DAGVTQSPTHLIKTRGQQVTLRCSPKSGHDTVSWYQQALGQGPQFIFQYYEEEERQRGNFPDRFSGHQFPNYSSELNVNALLLGDSALYLCASRVEKLFFGSGTQLSVL.

This clonotype has ten or more counts. The V and J genes are TRBV28 and TRBJ1-5; the D gene is possibly TRBD1 (5 bases). Looked up from germline, CDR1 is MDHEN and CDR2 is SYDVKM. There are 14 residues in the CDR3. V lost 6 bases, J lost 4 bases, and 13 bases lay in between. The CDR3 spells CASSQRDLNQPQHF. DNA of the CDR3: TGTGCCAGCAGCCAACGGGACTTAAATCAGCCCCAGCATTTT.

The rearrangement links TRBV7-8 to TRBJ1-2; the D gene is possibly TRBD1 (5 bases). V was shortened by 5 bases and J by 4 bases, with 23 bases between the two germline ends. The CDR3 consists of 17 residues. Germline-derived CDR1 and CDR2 are SGHVS and FQNEAQ. This CDR3 reads CASSHTEPPQGTYGYTF. The CDR3 DNA sequence: TGTGCCAGCAGCCACACCGAACCGCCCCAGGGCACCTATGGCTACACCTTC.

This clonotype showed up just a few times. This chain uses TRBV18 with TRBJ2-1; D ambiguous. The CDR3 has 16 amino acids. CDR1 is KGHSH and CDR2 is LQKENI in the germline V gene. Trimming left V 4 bases short and J 0 bases short, with 13 bases between. In DNA form, the CDR3 reads TGTGCCAGCTCACTAAACTGGCTAGACTCCTACAATGAGCAGTTCTTC. Translated, it gives CASSLNWLDSYNEQFF. Full variable domain (missing parts from reference TRBV18 and TRBJ2-1): NAGVMQNPRHLVRRRGQEARLRCSPMKGHSHVYWYRQLPEEGLKFMVYLQKENIIDESGMPKERFSAEFPKEGPSILRIQQVVRGDSAAYFCASSLNWLDSYNEQFFGPGTRLTVL.

Ten or more counts support this clonotype. The chain joins TRBV6-5 to TRBJ2-7; D is perhaps TRBD1 or TRBD2 (5 bases each). Germline CDR1 MNHEY, CDR2 SVGAGI. Trimming left V 2 bases short and J 3 bases short, with 20 bases between. The CDR3 spans 17 residues. DNA for the CDR3: TGTGCCAGCAGTTACGCCGGGGCCTTCCCCTCGAACTACGAGCAGTACTTC. It is translated as CASSYAGAFPSNYEQYF.

The chain combines TRBV14 with TRBJ2-5, with D tentatively TRBD1 or TRBD2 (6 bases each). The CDR3 has 16 amino acids. With 8 bases removed from V and 1 base from J, the gap between germline ends came to 20 bases. Germline CDR1 and CDR2: SGHDN and FVKESK. Written as DNA, the CDR3 is TGTGCCAGCTCCCTGCTCAATCGGGGGCGCCAAGAGACCCAGTACTTC. It encodes CASSLLNRGRQETQYF.

J is TRBJ2-5 and V is TRBV24-1; no clear D gene. V dropped 4 bases and J dropped 3 bases, with 11 bases sitting between them. The length of the CDR3 is 14 residues. Per germline, CDR1 KGHDR and CDR2 SFDVKD. CDR3 bases: TGTGCCACCAGTGAAGGCGGTTCCAAAGAGACCCAGTACTTC. It codes for CATSEGGSKETQYF.

Ten or more counts support this clonotype. The chain uses TRBV6-2 or TRBV6-3 and TRBJ1-1; D is undetermined. CDR3 size: 14 residues. Between the trimmed V and J ends, which lost 0 bases and 7 bases, there was a span of 12 bases. CDR1 and CDR2 (germline): MNHEY, SVGEGT. The CDR3 coding sequence is TGTGCCAGCAGTTACTCGAAAGGGTACATTGAAGCTTTCTTT. The encoded protein is CASSYSKGYIEAFF.

This clonotype has only a few counts. This chain links TRBV7-9 with TRBJ1-3; D may be TRBD1 (5 bases). The V end was cut by 5 bases, the J end by 4 bases, with 21 bases between. Germline values: CDR1 SEHNR, CDR2 FQNEAQ (reference sequence). This CDR3 comprises 17 residues. This chain's CDR3 is CASSVHSRGELGNTIYF. In DNA, the CDR3 is TGTGCCAGCAGCGTCCATTCGAGGGGCGAGTTGGGAAACACCATATATTTT.

V is TRBV29-1 and J is TRBJ2-3; possibly TRBD1 or TRBD2 for D (5 bases each). V lost 7 bases and J lost 4, with 24 bases in between. CDR1 is SQVTM, CDR2 ANQGSEA, per germline. The CDR3 contains 16 residues. In DNA form, the CDR3 reads TGCAGCGCTGACGGTTCGAGGGGCCCCGGGGCAGATACGCAGTATTTT. Translation gives CSADGSRGPGADTQYF.

This clonotype was counted only a few times. The gene calls are TRBV29-1 and TRBJ1-1; the D is unclear. The CDR3 is 12 amino acids. Germline CDR1 SQVTM, CDR2 ANQGSEA. Trimming cost V 0 bases and J 8 bases, with 10 bases left between them. CDR3 coding DNA: TGCAGCGTTGAAGATGGCGCTGAAGAAGCTTTCTTT. This gives the protein CSVEDGAEEAFF.

Ten or more counts support this clonotype. V is TRBV12-3 or TRBV12-4 and J is TRBJ1-1, with D possibly being TRBD1 (6 bases). The CDR3 has 14 residues. The ends were cut back, 0 bases at V and 5 bases at J, with 10 bases in the middle. The chain's CDR3 is CASSLARGQTEAFF. For the CDR3, the DNA is TGTGCCAGCAGTTTAGCGCGGGGGCAGACTGAAGCTTTCTTT.

This clonotype occurred many times. V and J are TRBV7-3 and TRBJ1-1, with D possibly TRBD1 on 5 matching bases. CDR1 and CDR2 (germline): SGHTA, FQGTGA. The CDR3 runs 13 residues. The V end lost 5 bases, the J end lost 3 bases, and 10 bases lay between the germline ends. The CDR3 reads CASSPGTDTEAFF. The CDR3 nucleotides are TGTGCCAGCAGCCCGGGGACGGACACTGAAGCTTTCTTT.

This clonotype was detected a few times. This rearrangement joins TRBV19 to TRBJ2-1, with D perhaps assigned TRBD1 or TRBD2 (5 bases each). There are 16 residues in the CDR3. Per the germline V gene, CDR1 is LNHDA and CDR2 is SQIVND (reference sequence). V was pared by 2 bases and J by 5 bases, with 16 bases between. The CDR3 sequence is CASSIPAGMEDNEQFF. DNA for the CDR3: TGTGCCAGTAGTATACCCGCAGGGATGGAGGACAATGAGCAGTTCTTC.

The chain links TRBV29-1 to TRBJ2-3; 11 nucleotides agree with TRBD1. With 0 bases clipped from V and 3 bases from J, the junction kept 5 bases outside the gene matches. Germline V gene data show CDR1 as SQVTM and CDR2 as ANQGSEA. The CDR3 is 16 residues long. The CDR3 nucleotides are TGCAGCGTTGAAGAAAGGACAGGGGGCCGAACAGATACGCAGTATTTT. Translating it yields CSVEERTGGRTDTQYF.

The table lists this clonotype with a few counts. The rearrangement joins TRBV7-9 to TRBJ2-2, with D possibly matching TRBD1 (6 bases). V lost 5 bases, J lost 4 bases, and 14 bases lay in between. CDR1 and CDR2 (germline): SEHNR, FQNEAQ (reference sequence). The CDR3 length is 15 residues. The chain's CDR3 is CASSPWGRVTGELFF. In nucleotides, the CDR3 is TGTGCCAGCAGCCCTTGGGGGCGCGTCACCGGGGAGCTGTTTTTT.